This T cell receptor beta chain emerged from a study of liver allograft versus peripheral blood T cells. Study-wide background: Recipients' peripheral blood served as the comparator for T cell receptor repertoires in transplanted livers.

From the reads, TCRdb called clonotypes with MiXCR, one entry per CDR3 protein. The sample shows about 3,700 distinct CDR3 sequences, more than 15% of them seen only once. On this clonotype itself: Its antigen is not known.

Points from the study as a whole: Repertoires found inside liver allografts reportedly differed from T cell receptor repertoires in peripheral blood.

The CDR3 totals 14 residues. V was cut by 5 bases and J by 9 bases, with 17 bases left in between. The germline gives CDR1 SGHTA, CDR2 FQGNSA. The V and J genes are TRBV7-2 and TRBJ2-1; D might be TRBD1 or TRBD2, each matching 7 bases. This TCR was sampled from a human patient who had a liver transplant. Some T cells here may be from the graft donor. CDR3: CASSARQGGFEQFF. The CDR3 nucleotides are TGTGCCAGCAGCGCACGACAGGGAGGGTTTGAGCAGTTCTTC.